The rows below give T cell receptor beta chains drawn from one sample of a study of T cell changes during pregnancy in multiple sclerosis. The data were produced by immunoSEQ multiplex PCR, yet TCRdb's version contains in-frame clones alone and is incomplete. Found here are fewer than 30,000 clones, around nine tenths of them singletons; the top ten hold about 0.76%. The input for sequencing was CD4+ T cells from peripheral blood mononuclear cells, taken in the first trimester of pregnancy. These receptors originate from a female donor with multiple sclerosis, enrolled in a pregnancy study. CDR3s include the opening cysteine and the closing phenylalanine or tryptophan. A D gene is named only where the DNA matches it firmly. Only some rows state a clone size, as once, few, many or a class for expanded clones.

V gene,D gene,clone size,J gene,CDR3 protein,CDR3 DNA
TRBV5-5,-,-,TRBJ2-3,CASSLALALSGDTQYF,TGTGCCAGCAGCTTGGCTCTAGCGTTGAGTGGGGATACGCAGTATTTT
TRBV27,-,-,TRBJ2-5,CASRVRGRETQYF,TGTGCCAGCAGGGTAAGGGGTCGAGAGACCCAGTACTTC
TRBV5-1,-,-,TRBJ2-2,CASNVLDTGELFF,TGCGCCAGCAATGTTTTAGACACCGGGGAGCTGTTTTTT
TRBV25-1,TRBD1,-,TRBJ2-7,CASRLGGTGGGEQYF,TGTGCCAGCAGACTGGGAGGGACAGGGGGAGGCGAGCAGTACTTC
TRBV7-2,TRBD1,-,TRBJ1-2,CASSPRGRIGYTF,TGTGCCAGCAGCCCCAGGGGGAGGATTGGCTACACCTTC
TRBV5-1,-,-,TRBJ1-1,CASSLAAGLNTEAFF,TGCGCCAGCAGCTTGGCCGCAGGGTTGAACACTGAAGCTTTCTTT
TRBV7-9,TRBD1,-,TRBJ2-7,CASSLTGTDLQYF,TGTGCCAGCAGCCTAACCGGGACAGATCTCCAGTACTTC
TRBV6-6,TRBD1,-,TRBJ1-1,CASSRQGFEAFF,TGTGCCAGCAGTCGACAGGGTTTTGAAGCTTTCTTT
TRBV6-5,TRBD1,-,TRBJ2-7,CASRTGDGYEQYF,TGTGCCAGTCGGACAGGCGACGGCTACGAGCAGTACTTC
TRBV11-2,-,-,TRBJ1-1,CASSFGYGVNTEAFF,TGTGCCAGCAGCTTCGGGTACGGAGTGAACACTGAAGCTTTCTTT
TRBV5-1,-,-,TRBJ1-2,CASSLVGTGNYGYTF,TGCGCCAGCAGCTTGGTGGGGACTGGGAACTATGGCTACACCTTC
TRBV11-2,TRBD1,-,TRBJ1-6,CASSSVGGDRDSPLHF,TGTGCCAGCAGCTCCGTAGGGGGGGACAGGGATTCACCCCTCCACTTT
TRBV7-9,-,once,TRBJ2-5,CASSLRGPETQYF,TGTGCCAGCAGCCTCCGAGGGCCAGAGACCCAGTACTTC
TRBV2,-,-,TRBJ2-5,CASRYREGETQYF,TGTGCCAGCAGATACAGGGAAGGGGAGACCCAGTACTTC
TRBV7-9,-,-,TRBJ2-2,CASSFHSRELFF,TGTGCCAGCAGCTTTCACAGCCGGGAGCTGTTTTTT
TRBV5-1,-,few,TRBJ1-1,CASSSVLNTEAFF,TGCGCCAGCAGCTCAGTTTTGAACACTGAAGCTTTCTTT